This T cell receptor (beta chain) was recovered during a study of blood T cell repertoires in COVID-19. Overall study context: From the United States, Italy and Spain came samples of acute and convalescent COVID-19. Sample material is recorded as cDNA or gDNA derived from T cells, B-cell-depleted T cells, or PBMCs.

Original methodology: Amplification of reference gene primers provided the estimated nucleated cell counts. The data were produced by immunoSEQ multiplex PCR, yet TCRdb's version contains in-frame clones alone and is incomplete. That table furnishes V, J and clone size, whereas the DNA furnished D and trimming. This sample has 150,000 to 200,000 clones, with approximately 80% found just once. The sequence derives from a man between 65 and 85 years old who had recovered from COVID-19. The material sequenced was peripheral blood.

The CDR3 coding sequence is TGTGCCAGCAGCTCGACAGGCACTACGAACACTGAAGCTTTCTTT. This encodes CASSSTGTTNTEAFF. The chain carries TRBV7-2 and TRBJ1-1; tentatively, D is TRBD1 (6 bases). V was trimmed by 4 bases and J by 1 base, leaving 13 bases between them. Germline CDR1 SGHTA, CDR2 FQGNSA. The CDR3 contains 15 residues. The variable domain in full, completed from reference TRBV7-2 and TRBJ1-1, reads GAGVSQSPSNKVTEKGKDVELRCDPISGHTALYWYRQSLGQGLEFLIYFQGNSAPDKSGLPSDRFSAERTGGSVSTLTIQRTQQEDSAVYLCASSSTGTTNTEAFFGQGTRLTVV.